In its sample, the clone carrying this T cell receptor beta chain was seen many times. What it binds is unknown. TCRdb re-analysed the PCR reads in MiXCR, keeping a single row per CDR3 protein. This sample has more than 550,000 distinct CDR3 sequences; about 25% occur once, and the top ten carry 0.78%. The V gene's germline CDR1 is SGDLS and CDR2 YYNGEE. The CDR3 runs 16 residues. V was clipped by 4 bases and J by 3 bases, with 20 bases between them. The record originates from a study of molecular identifiers for immune sequencing clone quantification. Study-wide results and caveats: Researchers reportedly could pick up spiked Jurkat TCR RNA from one cell mixed into approximately 1 million naive cells. Barcode sharing among identical TCR molecules could make large clones appear smaller. Clones carrying above 20 RNA copies accounted for over 97% of effector molecules, under 1% in naive cells.

The receptor's source is a human donor in good health. Some libraries in this study had Jurkat cell RNA spiked in. Source material: naive CD8+ T cells from blood, with Jurkat cell RNA spiked in. The subset was: FACS-sorted CD8+CD4-CCR7+CD45RA+ naive T cells. The chain is built from TRBV9 and TRBJ2-7; tentative D call: TRBD1 (6 bases). The CDR3: CASSPLGAAAGYEQYF. CDR3 nucleotides: TGTGCCAGCAGCCCCTTGGGGGCGGCAGCCGGCTACGAGCAGTACTTC.